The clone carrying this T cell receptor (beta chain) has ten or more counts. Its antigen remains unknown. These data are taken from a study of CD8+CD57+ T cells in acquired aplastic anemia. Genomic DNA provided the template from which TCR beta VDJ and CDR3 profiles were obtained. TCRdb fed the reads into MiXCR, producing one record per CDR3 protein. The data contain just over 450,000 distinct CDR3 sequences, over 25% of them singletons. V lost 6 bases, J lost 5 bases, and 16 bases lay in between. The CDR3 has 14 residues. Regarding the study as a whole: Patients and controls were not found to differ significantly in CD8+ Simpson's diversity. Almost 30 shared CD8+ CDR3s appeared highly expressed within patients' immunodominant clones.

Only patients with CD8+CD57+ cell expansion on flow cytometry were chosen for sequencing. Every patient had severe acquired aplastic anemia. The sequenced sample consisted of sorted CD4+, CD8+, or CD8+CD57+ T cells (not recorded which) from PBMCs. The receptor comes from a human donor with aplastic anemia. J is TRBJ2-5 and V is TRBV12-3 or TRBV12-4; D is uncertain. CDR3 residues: CASRRQDPAETQYF. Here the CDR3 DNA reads TGTGCCAGCAGGCGGCAAGACCCGGCGGAGACCCAGTACTTC.